This T cell receptor beta chain stems from a study of T-cell reconstitution after alpha-beta-depleted transplantation in children. V was clipped by 0 bases and J by 4 bases; unmatched bases: 12. There are 17 residues in the CDR3. Germline-derived CDR1 and CDR2 are DFQATT and SNEGSKA (reference sequence). This clonotype was observed many times. Preparation of the TCRbeta library was carried out with unique molecular identifiers. MiXCR, applied by TCRdb to the PCR reads, yields one record per CDR3 protein. Among 170,000 or so distinct CDR3 sequences listed, 6.5% to 7.5% were seen once. The starting material was PBMCs from the stem cell graft donor, obtained from the stem cell graft. The rearrangement joins TRBV20-1 to TRBJ2-7; 10 bases map to TRBD2. This TCR came from a human donor who donated a stem cell graft to a child with Wiskott-Aldrich syndrome. CDR3 sequence: CSARDTYWASGSYEQYF. In nucleotides, the CDR3 is TGCAGTGCTAGAGATACTTACTGGGCTAGCGGGAGTTACGAGCAGTACTTC.